The 17 T cell receptor beta chains below were found in one sample sequenced in a study of blood T cell repertoires in COVID-19. TCRdb's table, derived via immunoSEQ multiplex PCR, lists solely in-frame clones and lacks some. The table records more than 95,000 clones, 84% of them present only once. Sequencing was carried out using peripheral blood. Receptors originate from a man aged 55 to 70 with acute or convalescent COVID-19.

This chain uses TRBV10-3 with TRBJ2-7, with 7 bases matching TRBD2. Germline CDR1 is ENHRY and CDR2 is SYGVKD. The CDR3 is made up of 14 amino acids. The J segment lost 2 bases and the V segment lost 3 bases, leaving 4 bases of the junction unmatched. CDR3 DNA: TGTGCCATCAGTGAAGGGAGGGGACCCTACGAGCAGTACTTC. This sequence encodes CAISEGRGPYEQYF.

V and J are TRBV11-2 and TRBJ2-6; D is unresolved. This CDR3 has 16 amino acids. Trimming removed 1 base from V and 1 base from J, with 8 bases in between. CDR1 and CDR2 from the germline V gene are SGHAT and FQNNGV. The chain's CDR3 is CASSLGTVSGANVLTF. The CDR3 nucleotides read TGTGCCAGCAGCTTAGGAACAGTATCTGGGGCCAACGTCCTGACTTTC.

The rearrangement uses TRBV5-1 and TRBJ1-2, with TRBD1 identical over 7 bases. Looked up from germline, CDR1 is SGHRS and CDR2 is YFSETQ. The CDR3 is 15 amino acids. After removal of 4 bases from V and 1 base from J, the junction contained 7 bases not matched to a gene. The CDR3 loop is CASSPTTGLNYGYTF. The CDR3 bases are TGCGCCAGCAGCCCGACGACAGGGCTTAACTATGGCTACACCTTC.

V is TRBV6-2 or TRBV6-3 and J is TRBJ1-5; maybe TRBD1 (5 bases). Trimming pared 2 bases from V and 6 bases from J, leaving 14 bases between. Germline V gene sequence: CDR1 MNHEY, CDR2 SVGEGT. This CDR3 spans 15 amino acids. CDR3 loop: CASSYEGRRGQPQHF. DNA of the CDR3: TGTGCCAGCAGTTACGAGGGGAGGAGGGGTCAGCCCCAGCATTTT.

The genes are TRBV25-1 and TRBJ1-5; 7 bases map to TRBD1. V shed 6 bases and J 4 bases; nucleotides not matched to a gene: 9. CDR1 is MGHDK, CDR2 SYGVNS, per germline. CDR3 size: 15 residues. The CDR3, as DNA: TGTGCCAGCAGCGAGACAGGGCGGCTAAATCAGCCCCAGCATTTT. Translation: CASSETGRLNQPQHF.

DNA for the CDR3: TGTGCCAGCAGCCAGAAGGGCAGGGGCTGGGAGCAGTACGTC. The encoded protein is CASSQKGRGWEQYV. V gene TRBV5-6 combines with J gene TRBJ2-7, with D possibly matching TRBD1 (6 bases). This CDR3 region has 14 residues. Trimming pared 4 bases from V and 7 bases from J, leaving 18 bases between. Per germline, CDR1 SGHDT and CDR2 YYEEEE.

This clone was counted between two and nine times. The chain is built from TRBV6-4 and TRBJ1-5; 12 bases are a match to TRBD1. Unmatched junction bases numbered 0, after V lost 2 bases and J lost 7 bases. This CDR3 has 14 residues. In germline, CDR1 is MRHNA, CDR2 SNTAGT. The chain's CDR3 is CASSDGTGGQPQHF. For the CDR3, the DNA is TGTGCCAGCAGTGACGGGACAGGGGGCCAGCCCCAGCATTTT.

The chain is built from TRBV4-1 and TRBJ1-2; TRBD1 might be the D (5 bases). With 1 base removed from V and 1 base from J, the gap between germline ends came to 13 bases. Germline CDR1 MGHRA, CDR2 YSYEKL. The CDR3 totals 16 residues. CDR3 DNA sequence: TGCGCCAGCAGCCAAGGACCAATGACAGTTAACTATGGCTACACCTTC. It encodes CASSQGPMTVNYGYTF.

J is TRBJ2-7 and V is TRBV7-6; D perhaps matches TRBD2 (6 bases). CDR1 and CDR2 from the germline V gene are SGHVS and FNYEAQ. This CDR3 comprises 13 residues. V was shortened by 4 bases and J by 7 bases, with 14 bases between the two germline ends. The CDR3 loop is CASSSRRAGEQYF. CDR3 coding DNA: TGTGCCAGCAGCTCGAGGAGGGCAGGGGAGCAGTACTTC.

The chain couples TRBV5-6 to TRBJ2-7, with 7 nucleotides matching TRBD2. The germline CDR1 and CDR2 sequences are SGHDT and YYEEEE. V shed 4 bases, J shed 3 bases, and the junction held 10 bases outside the gene matches. CDR3 length: 15 amino acids. The CDR3 region has the DNA TGTGCCAGCAGCCCCGGGCCTAGCGGATTCTACGAGCAGTACTTC. Its translation: CASSPGPSGFYEQYF.

The V and J genes are TRBV2 and TRBJ1-1; D is unresolved. The ends were cut back, 1 base at V and 7 bases at J, with 13 bases in the middle. CDR1 SNHLY and CDR2 FYNNEI come from the germline V gene. This CDR3 contains 14 residues. The CDR3 DNA follows: TGTGCCAGCAGTGAAGGCGCCGCCATCGTTGAAGCTTTCTTT. Amino acids: CASSEGAAIVEAFF.

The chain carries TRBV10-3 and TRBJ1-4, with D maybe TRBD1 (6 bases). Germline V lookup: CDR1 ENHRY, CDR2 SYGVKD. There are 14 residues in the CDR3. Deletions cut 3 bases from V and 6 bases from J, with 11 bases between. The CDR3 bases are TGTGCCATCAGTGAAGGGGGTGGGGATGAAAAACTGTTTTTT. This translates into CAISEGGGDEKLFF.

V and J are TRBV28 and TRBJ2-7; 10 bases line up with TRBD1. The junction had 6 bases not matched to a gene; V was cut back by 10 bases and J by 3 bases. Germline CDR1 and CDR2: MDHEN and SYDVKM. The CDR3 spans 13 residues. The CDR3 protein is CATGTGDVYEQYV. The CDR3 coding sequence is TGTGCCACCGGGACAGGGGACGTCTACGAGCAGTACGTC.

The V call is TRBV9, the J call TRBJ2-1; 10 bases fit TRBD2. CDR1 is SGDLS and CDR2 is YYNGEE in the germline V gene. V lost 1 base and J lost 4; bases outside the gene matches: 2. CDR3 length: 15 residues. Here the CDR3 DNA reads TGTGCCAGCAGCGTAACGACTAGCGGGTACAATGAGCAGTTCTTC. Translated, it gives CASSVTTSGYNEQFF.

This clone was counted once. The CDR3 DNA sequence: TGTGCCAGCAGCTACCGGGACAGACCCCCCTACGAGCAGTACTTC. Protein sequence: CASSYRDRPPYEQYF. This chain uses TRBV7-9 with TRBJ2-7; TRBD1 aligns across 7 bases. CDR3 length equals 15 residues. The germline V gene encodes CDR1 SEHNR and CDR2 FQNEAQ (reference sequence). The V and J ends lost 4 bases and 2 bases, in that order; junction bases with no gene match: 8.

The rearrangement joins TRBV5-8 to TRBJ2-5; perhaps TRBD2 as D (6 bases). Germline values: CDR1 SGHTS, CDR2 YDEGEE. The CDR3 loop spans 13 amino acids. V lost 7 bases and J lost 5, with 15 bases in between. DNA for the CDR3: TGTGCCAGCGGTAGGCGGAGCGGGGAGACCCAGTACTTC. Its protein product is CASGRRSGETQYF.

This clone occurred a few times. V is TRBV9 and J is TRBJ1-1; D perhaps matches TRBD1 (6 bases). V gave up 5 bases and J gave up 3 bases, with 11 bases separating them. This CDR3 has 13 residues. Germline values: CDR1 SGDLS, CDR2 YYNGEE. This CDR3 reads CASSPGDDTEAFF. The CDR3 nucleotides read TGTGCCAGCAGTCCAGGGGACGACACTGAAGCTTTCTTT. The variable domain in full, with the rest retrieved from reference TRBV9 and TRBJ1-1, is DSGVTQTPKHLITATGQRVTLRCSPRSGDLSVYWYQQSLDQGLQFLIQYYNGEERAKGNILERFSAQQFPDLHSELNLSSLELGDSALYFCASSPGDDTEAFFGQGTRLTVV.